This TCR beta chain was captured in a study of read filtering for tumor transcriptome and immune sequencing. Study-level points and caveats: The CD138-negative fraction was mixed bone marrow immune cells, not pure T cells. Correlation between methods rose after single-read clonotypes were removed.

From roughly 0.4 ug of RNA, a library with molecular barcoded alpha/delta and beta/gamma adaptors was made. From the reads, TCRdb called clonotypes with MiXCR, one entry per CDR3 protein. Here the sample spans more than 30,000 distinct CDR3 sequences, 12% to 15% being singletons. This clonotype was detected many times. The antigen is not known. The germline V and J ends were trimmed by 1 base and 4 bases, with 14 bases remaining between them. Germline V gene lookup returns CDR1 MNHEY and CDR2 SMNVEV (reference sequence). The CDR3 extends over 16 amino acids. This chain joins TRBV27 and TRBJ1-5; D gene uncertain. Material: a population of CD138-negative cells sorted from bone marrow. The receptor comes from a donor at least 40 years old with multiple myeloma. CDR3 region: CASSLYGDLGNQPQHF. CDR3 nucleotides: TGTGCCAGCAGTTTATACGGGGATTTGGGGAATCAGCCCCAGCATTTT.